This T cell receptor (beta chain) was retrieved from a study of neurological immune-mediated disorders. The authors made cDNA by 5'RACE with 10-nucleotide random UMIs. TCRdb re-called the 5' RACE reads with MiXCR, one entry per CDR3 protein. Here the sample spans about 79,000 distinct CDR3 sequences, roughly an eighth being singletons. The CDR3 totals 12 residues. CDR1 is SNHLY and CDR2 is FYNNEI in the germline V gene. V was clipped by 3 bases and J by 12 bases, with 12 bases between them. Many counts were recorded for this clonotype. Material for sequencing was PBMCs. The chain uses TRBV2 and TRBJ2-1; D gene ambiguous. The clonotype originates from a woman between 45 and 65 years old in good health. In DNA form, the CDR3 reads TGTGCCAGCAGTGAGGGGATCGCTCGGCAGTTCTTC. Translation: CASSEGIARQFF.